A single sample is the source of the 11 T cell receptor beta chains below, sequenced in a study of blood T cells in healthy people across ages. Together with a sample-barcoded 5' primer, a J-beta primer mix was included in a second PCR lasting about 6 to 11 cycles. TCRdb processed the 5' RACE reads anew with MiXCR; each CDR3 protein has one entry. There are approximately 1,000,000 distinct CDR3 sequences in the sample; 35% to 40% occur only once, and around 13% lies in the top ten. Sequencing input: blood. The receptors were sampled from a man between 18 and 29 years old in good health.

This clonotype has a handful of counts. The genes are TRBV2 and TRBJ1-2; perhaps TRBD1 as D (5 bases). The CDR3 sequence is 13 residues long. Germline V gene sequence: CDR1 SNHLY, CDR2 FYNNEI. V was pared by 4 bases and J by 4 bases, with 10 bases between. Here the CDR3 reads CASSGGSSYGYTF. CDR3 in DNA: TGTGCCAGCAGTGGGGGCAGCAGCTATGGCTACACCTTC.

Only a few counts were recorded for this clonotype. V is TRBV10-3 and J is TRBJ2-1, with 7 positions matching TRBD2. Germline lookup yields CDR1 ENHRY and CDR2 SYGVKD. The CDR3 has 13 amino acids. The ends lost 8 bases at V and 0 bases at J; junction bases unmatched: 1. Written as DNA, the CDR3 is TGTGCCATCGGGACTAACTCCTACAATGAGCAGTTCTTC. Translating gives CAIGTNSYNEQFF.

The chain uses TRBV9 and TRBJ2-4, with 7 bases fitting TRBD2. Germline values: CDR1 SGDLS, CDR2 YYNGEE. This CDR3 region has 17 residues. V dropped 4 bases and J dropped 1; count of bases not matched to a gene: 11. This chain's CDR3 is CASSPRMGGTAKNIQYF. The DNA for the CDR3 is TGTGCCAGCAGCCCTAGAATGGGGGGGACGGCCAAAAACATTCAGTACTTC.

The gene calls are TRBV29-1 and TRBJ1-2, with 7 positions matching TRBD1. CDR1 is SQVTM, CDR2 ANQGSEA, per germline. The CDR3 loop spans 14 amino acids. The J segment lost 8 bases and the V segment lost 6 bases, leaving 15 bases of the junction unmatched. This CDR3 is CSVGSPGQSAGYTF. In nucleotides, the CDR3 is TGCAGCGTGGGTAGTCCGGGACAGTCAGCAGGCTACACCTTC.

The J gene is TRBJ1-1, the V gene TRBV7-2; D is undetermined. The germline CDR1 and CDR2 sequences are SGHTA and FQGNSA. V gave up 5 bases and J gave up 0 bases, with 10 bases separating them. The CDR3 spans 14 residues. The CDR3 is CASSRLRMNTEAFF. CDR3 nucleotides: TGTGCCAGCAGCCGCTTGAGGATGAACACTGAAGCTTTCTTT. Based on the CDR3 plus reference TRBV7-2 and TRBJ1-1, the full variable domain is GAGVSQSPSNKVTEKGKDVELRCDPISGHTALYWYRQSLGQGLEFLIYFQGNSAPDKSGLPSDRFSAERTGGSVSTLTIQRTQQEDSAVYLCASSRLRMNTEAFFGQGTRLTVV.

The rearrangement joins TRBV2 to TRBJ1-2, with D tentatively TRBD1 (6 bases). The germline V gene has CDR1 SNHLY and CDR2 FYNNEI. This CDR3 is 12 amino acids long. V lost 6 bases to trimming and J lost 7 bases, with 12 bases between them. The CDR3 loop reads CASRQGDCGYTF. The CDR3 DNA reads TGTGCCAGCAGACAGGGCGACTGTGGCTACACCTTC.

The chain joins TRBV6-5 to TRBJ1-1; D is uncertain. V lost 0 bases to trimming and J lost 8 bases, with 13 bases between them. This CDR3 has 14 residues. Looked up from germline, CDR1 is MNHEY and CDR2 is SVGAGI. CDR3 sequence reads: CASSYSLDRLEAFF. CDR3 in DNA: TGTGCCAGCAGTTACTCGCTGGACCGACTAGAAGCTTTCTTT.

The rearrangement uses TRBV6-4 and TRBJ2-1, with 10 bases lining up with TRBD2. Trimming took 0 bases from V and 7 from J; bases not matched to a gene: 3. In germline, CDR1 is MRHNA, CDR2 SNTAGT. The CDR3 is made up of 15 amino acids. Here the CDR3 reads CASSDSAGGSNEQFF. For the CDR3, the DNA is TGTGCCAGCAGTGACTCAGCGGGGGGGTCTAATGAGCAGTTCTTC.

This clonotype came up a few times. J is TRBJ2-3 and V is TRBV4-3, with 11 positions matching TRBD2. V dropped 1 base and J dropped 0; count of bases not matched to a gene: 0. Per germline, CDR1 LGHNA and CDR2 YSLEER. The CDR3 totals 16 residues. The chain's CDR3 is CASSQGTSGSTDTQYF. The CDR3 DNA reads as TGCGCCAGCAGCCAAGGGACTAGCGGGAGCACAGATACGCAGTATTTT.

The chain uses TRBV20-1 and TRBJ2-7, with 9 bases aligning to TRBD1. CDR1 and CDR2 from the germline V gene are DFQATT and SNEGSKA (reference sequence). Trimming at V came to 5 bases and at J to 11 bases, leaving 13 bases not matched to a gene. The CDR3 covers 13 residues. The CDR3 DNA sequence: TGCAGTGCTTCCCTCAGACAGGGGGGGCCAGAGTACTTC. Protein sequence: CSASLRQGGPEYF.

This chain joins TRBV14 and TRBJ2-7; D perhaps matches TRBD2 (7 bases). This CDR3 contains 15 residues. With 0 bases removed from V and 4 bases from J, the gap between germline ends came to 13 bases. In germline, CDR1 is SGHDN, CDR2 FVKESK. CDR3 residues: CASSQDSGRGYEQYF. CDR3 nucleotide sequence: TGTGCCAGCAGCCAAGATTCAGGGAGGGGGTACGAGCAGTACTTC. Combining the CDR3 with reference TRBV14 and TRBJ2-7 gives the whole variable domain EAGVTQFPSHSVIEKGQTVTLRCDPISGHDNLYWYRRVMGKEIKFLLHFVKESKQDESGMPNNRFLAERTGGTYSTLKVQPAELEDSGVYFCASSQDSGRGYEQYFGPGTRLTVT.